Below, 29 T cell receptor beta chains from the same sample are listed, as sequenced in a study of blood T cell repertoires in COVID-19. The method was immunoSEQ multiplex PCR; TCRdb's version includes in-frame clones alone and lacks a portion of them. In the table there are under 250,000 clones, about 82% of which are singletons. Input material: peripheral blood. These receptor sequences come from an elderly woman with COVID-19, enrolled during active disease.

J is TRBJ1-1 and V is TRBV6-5, with D tentatively TRBD1 (6 bases). In germline, CDR1 is MNHEY, CDR2 SVGAGI. Trimming stripped 6 bases from V and 1 base from J, with 9 bases between. This CDR3 is built from 13 residues. This chain's CDR3 is CASSRQENTEAFF. The CDR3, as DNA: TGTGCCAGCAGCAGACAGGAGAACACTGAAGCTTTCTTT.

The count of this clone is one. The J gene is TRBJ1-2, the V gene TRBV6-5; D unclear. The CDR3 totals 15 residues. The germline V and J ends were trimmed by 0 bases and 1 base, with 9 bases remaining between them. Germline assignment: CDR1 MNHEY and CDR2 SVGAGI. For the CDR3, the DNA is TGTGCCAGCAGTTACTCGGAGGGATTTAACTATGGCTACACCTTC. As protein: CASSYSEGFNYGYTF.

The rearrangement joins TRBV15 to TRBJ1-5; the match to TRBD1 covers 7 bases. Germline V gene data show CDR1 as LNHNV and CDR2 as YYDKDF (reference sequence). The CDR3 contains 15 residues. The junction had 6 bases not matched to a gene; V was cut back by 0 bases and J by 7 bases. CDR3 protein: CATSRDTGDGQPQHF. CDR3 DNA sequence: TGTGCCACCAGCAGAGATACAGGGGACGGCCAGCCCCAGCATTTT.

The chain recombines TRBV3-1 (or the pseudogene TRBV3-2) with TRBJ1-1, with D perhaps TRBD1 (5 bases). V lost 5 bases and J lost 1, with 8 bases in between. CDR1 LGHDT and CDR2 YNNKEL come from the germline V gene (reference sequence). The CDR3 is made up of 13 amino acids. The CDR3 sequence: CASSYTGNTEAFF. CDR3 DNA: TGTGCCAGCAGCTATACAGGGAACACTGAAGCTTTCTTT.

This sequence joins TRBV3-1 (or the pseudogene TRBV3-2) and TRBJ2-5; 8 bases line up with TRBD1. J was trimmed by 5 bases and V by 6 bases; bases with no gene match: 8. This CDR3 has 14 residues. The germline gives CDR1 LGHDT, CDR2 YNNKEL (reference sequence). The CDR3 bases are TGTGCCAGCAGACGACAGGGGAATGGTGAGACCCAGTACTTC. Its protein is CASRRQGNGETQYF.

The V and J genes are TRBV11-2 and TRBJ2-3, with D perhaps TRBD2 (7 bases). CDR3 size: 14 residues. The germline V gene encodes CDR1 SGHAT and CDR2 FQNNGV. The V end was cut by 1 base, the J end by 4 bases, with 9 bases between. CDR3 in DNA: TGTGCCAGCAGCTTAGGGGGGGGCCCAGATACGCAGTATTTT. This codes for CASSLGGGPDTQYF.

The chain has TRBV24-1 and TRBJ2-2; a possible D gene is TRBD2 (7 bases). Germline V lookup: CDR1 KGHDR, CDR2 SFDVKD. V gave up 9 bases and J gave up 4 bases, with 20 bases separating them. CDR3 length: 16 residues. CDR3 DNA: TGTGCCACCGGGAGAGGGGGACTAACCTCCACCGGGGAGCTGTTTTTT. Its translation is CATGRGGLTSTGELFF.

The V and J genes are TRBV7-9 and TRBJ1-2; the D gene is possibly TRBD1 (6 bases). V lost 3 bases to trimming and J lost 4 bases, with 27 bases between them. Germline V gives CDR1 SEHNR, CDR2 FQNEAQ (reference sequence). This CDR3 region has 19 residues. The CDR3: CASSLGVKGQPNLGYGYTF. For the CDR3, the DNA is TGTGCCAGCAGCTTGGGGGTTAAGGGACAACCCAATCTAGGCTATGGCTACACCTTC.

The chain joins TRBV4-1 to TRBJ1-4; 8 bases line up with TRBD1. Trimming removed 4 bases from V and 5 bases from J; junction bases left unmatched: 3. CDR1 is MGHRA, CDR2 YSYEKL, per germline. The CDR3 spans 14 residues. The CDR3 loop is CASSRTGSNEKLFF. The CDR3 DNA reads as TGCGCCAGCAGCCGGACAGGGTCGAATGAAAAACTGTTTTTT.

The chain joins TRBV12-3 or TRBV12-4 to TRBJ1-1, with D possibly matching TRBD1 (5 bases). Deletions cut 6 bases from V and 12 bases from J, with 17 bases between. The length of the CDR3 is 12 residues. Here the CDR3 DNA reads TGTGCCAGCAGCCTTTCCTGGGGGGAGTCTTTCTTT. This encodes CASSLSWGESFF.

This chain connects TRBV15 to TRBJ2-3, with 7 bases fitting TRBD1. The germline V gene has CDR1 LNHNV and CDR2 YYDKDF (reference sequence). The J segment lost 1 base and the V segment lost 3 bases, leaving 10 bases of the junction unmatched. This CDR3 is built from 17 residues. The CDR3 loop is CATSSGNRGSGTDTQYF. CDR3 sequence (DNA): TGTGCCACCAGCAGTGGGAACAGGGGTTCCGGCACAGATACGCAGTATTTT.

This CDR3 reads CASSLGAYYGYTF. The CDR3 nucleotides are TGTGCCAGCAGTCTGGGGGCCTACTATGGCTACACCTTC. The J gene is TRBJ1-2, the V gene TRBV28; possibly TRBD1 for D (6 bases). V was clipped by 5 bases and J by 3 bases, with 10 bases between them. This CDR3 contains 13 residues. Germline lookup yields CDR1 MDHEN and CDR2 SYDVKM.

The chain has TRBV10-3 and TRBJ2-3, with TRBD2 identical over 8 bases. CDR1 is ENHRY and CDR2 is SYGVKD in the germline V gene. The V and J ends lost 2 bases and 0 bases, in that order; junction bases with no gene match: 4. The CDR3 contains 16 residues. For the CDR3, the DNA is TGTGCCATCAGTGAGGGTAGCGGGACTAGCACAGATACGCAGTATTTT. Protein sequence: CAISEGSGTSTDTQYF.

J is TRBJ1-5 and V is TRBV7-2, with 8 bases lining up with TRBD1. Germline trimming cut 5 bases from V and 5 bases from J; bases unmatched to any gene: 11. Germline V gives CDR1 SGHTA, CDR2 FQGNSA. The CDR3 is 16 amino acids. Here the CDR3 reads CASSLTSDRGDQPQHF. The CDR3 nucleotides read TGTGCCAGCAGCCTAACTTCAGACAGGGGTGATCAGCCCCAGCATTTT.

The rearrangement uses TRBV6-5 and TRBJ2-1, with 8 bases fitting TRBD2. Per germline, CDR1 MNHEY and CDR2 SVGAGI. CDR3 length: 14 residues. With V trimmed by 6 bases and J by 9 bases, 10 bases remained unmatched. The CDR3, as DNA: TGTGCCAGCAGAAAACGGGGTAGCGGGGCTGAGCAGTTCTTC. Its translation is CASRKRGSGAEQFF.

The chain couples TRBV27 to TRBJ2-6; no firm D call. CDR3 length: 13 residues. Deletions cut 6 bases from V and 0 bases from J, with 3 bases between. Germline-derived CDR1 and CDR2 are MNHEY and SMNVEV (reference sequence). CDR3 DNA sequence: TGTGCCAGCAGCAACTCTGGGGCCAACGTCCTGACTTTC. Translated, it gives CASSNSGANVLTF.

This chain uses TRBV5-1 with TRBJ2-1, with 13 nucleotides matching TRBD2. CDR1 SGHRS and CDR2 YFSETQ come from the germline V gene. This CDR3 region has 16 residues. Trimming took 1 base from V and 7 from J; bases not matched to a gene: 5. For the CDR3, the DNA is TGCGCCAGCAGCTTGAACCCGACTAGCGGGGGGAATGAGCAGTTCTTC. Protein product: CASSLNPTSGGNEQFF.

This clone was recorded once. The chain couples TRBV19 to TRBJ1-5, with a tentative D call TRBD1 (6 bases). CDR1 and CDR2 from the germline V gene are LNHDA and SQIVND (reference sequence). Trimming left V 4 bases short and J 3 bases short, with 7 bases between. CDR3 size: 13 residues. CDR3 region: CASSRQVNQPQHF. CDR3 DNA sequence: TGTGCCAGTAGTAGACAGGTCAATCAGCCCCAGCATTTT.

The chain is built from TRBV5-4 and TRBJ1-5; 9 bases match TRBD1. The length of the CDR3 is 15 residues. Germline CDR1 SGHNT, CDR2 YYREEE (reference sequence). The trim removed 4 bases at V and 4 bases at J, leaving 6 bases unmatched. Here the CDR3 reads CASSPGTGSNQPQHF. CDR3 coding DNA: TGTGCCAGCAGCCCCGGGACAGGGAGTAATCAGCCCCAGCATTTT.

V is TRBV14 and J is TRBJ1-1; perhaps TRBD1 as D (6 bases). From germline, CDR1 is SGHDN and CDR2 FVKESK. This CDR3 spans 14 amino acids. Trimming stripped 1 base from V and 4 bases from J, with 10 bases between. The CDR3 region has the DNA TGTGCCAGCAGCCAAGTAGGACAGAGCACTGAAGCTTTCTTT. Translated, it gives CASSQVGQSTEAFF. Complete variable domain (other parts from reference TRBV14 and TRBJ1-1): EAGVTQFPSHSVIEKGQTVTLRCDPISGHDNLYWYRRVMGKEIKFLLHFVKESKQDESGMPNNRFLAERTGGTYSTLKVQPAELEDSGVYFCASSQVGQSTEAFFGQGTRLTVV.

At least ten counts were recorded for this clone. The chain couples TRBV5-1 to TRBJ1-2, with 9 nucleotides matching TRBD1. The germline CDR1 and CDR2 sequences are SGHRS and YFSETQ. With V trimmed by 4 bases and J by 5 bases, 9 bases remained unmatched. This CDR3 has 15 amino acids. The CDR3 reads CASSSGQGSYYGYTF. CDR3 nucleotides: TGCGCCAGCAGCAGCGGACAGGGGTCATATTATGGCTACACCTTC.

This clone was detected once. The chain has TRBV28 and TRBJ2-5, with 8 bases identical to TRBD2. V was clipped by 7 bases and J by 2 bases; unmatched bases: 6. Germline CDR1 MDHEN, CDR2 SYDVKM. The length of the CDR3 is 14 residues. CDR3 sequence reads: CASISGGPQETQYF. CDR3 sequence (DNA): TGTGCCAGCATCAGCGGGGGTCCTCAAGAGACCCAGTACTTC.

V gene TRBV28 combines with J gene TRBJ2-7; tentatively, D is TRBD1 (5 bases). The CDR3 runs to 12 residues. From germline, CDR1 is MDHEN and CDR2 SYDVKM. V gave up 6 bases and J gave up 3 bases, with 9 bases separating them. CDR3 protein: CASRSTGYEQYF. CDR3 bases: TGTGCCAGCAGATCAACAGGCTACGAGCAGTACTTC.

This rearrangement joins TRBV4-1 to TRBJ2-7; TRBD1 matches at 8 bases. Germline CDR1 MGHRA, CDR2 YSYEKL. There are 18 residues in the CDR3. V was clipped by 0 bases and J by 3 bases; unmatched bases: 13. This CDR3 is CASSQDRAGGQIVYEQYF. Here the CDR3 DNA reads TGCGCCAGCAGCCAAGATCGGGCAGGGGGCCAAATTGTCTACGAGCAGTACTTC.

V and J are TRBV28 and TRBJ1-2; D unresolved. In germline, CDR1 is MDHEN, CDR2 SYDVKM. V gave up 2 bases and J gave up 3 bases, with 7 bases separating them. This CDR3 spans 13 amino acids. CDR3 sequence (DNA): TGTGCCAGCAGTTTAAGGGAGTACTATGGCTACACCTTC. As protein: CASSLREYYGYTF.

The rearrangement links TRBV18 to TRBJ1-6; 7 bases align to TRBD1. The CDR3 extends over 19 amino acids. V was clipped by 4 bases and J by 0 bases; unmatched bases: 12. In germline, CDR1 is KGHSH, CDR2 LQKENI. The CDR3 loop is CASSLNRGSPSSYNSPLHF. Here the CDR3 DNA reads TGTGCCAGCTCACTGAACAGGGGATCCCCTAGCTCCTATAATTCACCCCTCCACTTT. Looking up the rest from reference TRBV18 and TRBJ1-6 gives the full variable domain: NAGVMQNPRHLVRRRGQEARLRCSPMKGHSHVYWYRQLPEEGLKFMVYLQKENIIDESGMPKERFSAEFPKEGPSILRIQQVVRGDSAAYFCASSLNRGSPSSYNSPLHFGNGTRLTVT.

The chain is built from TRBV12-2 and TRBJ2-7; the table's D call of TRBD1 was not tested on the DNA. TRBV12-2 is annotated as a pseudogene. The length of the CDR3 is 20 residues. The CDR3 protein is CASRLAGRDRPSKGYFEQYV. The CDR3 DNA sequence: TGTGCAAGTCGCTTAGCGGGGCGGGACAGGCCTTCCAAGGGCTACTTCGAGCAGTACGTC.

This chain uses TRBV2 with TRBJ1-1; D remains ambiguous. Trimming removed 7 bases at V and 0 bases at J, with 9 bases between. The CDR3 has 13 amino acids. Germline V gene lookup returns CDR1 SNHLY and CDR2 FYNNEI. The CDR3 region is CASNSGMNTEAFF. Written as DNA, the CDR3 is TGTGCCAGCAATTCAGGTATGAACACTGAAGCTTTCTTT.

The rearrangement uses TRBV10-3 and TRBJ1-5, with a possible D match to TRBD1 (5 bases). Germline V gene sequence: CDR1 ENHRY, CDR2 SYGVKD. The CDR3 sequence is 12 residues long. V lost 6 bases and J lost 8, with 11 bases in between. The CDR3 sequence: CAISAGGEPQHF. The CDR3 DNA sequence: TGTGCCATCAGCGCCGGGGGGGAGCCCCAGCATTTT.